This is a list of T cell receptor beta chains from one sample in a study of blood T cell repertoires in COVID-19. Clones were read by immunoSEQ multiplex PCR, and TCRdb kept only the in-frame ones, dropping some. The sample contains roughly 150,000 clones, approximately 81% of which appear only once. Sequenced material: peripheral blood. The receptors were sampled from a woman aged 50 to 65 with COVID-19, enrolled during active disease. CDR3s include the opening cysteine and the closing phenylalanine or tryptophan. The order of the fields is J gene, V gene, clone size, D gene, CDR3 protein, CDR3 DNA. D genes are given only for firm matches. Clone size, where shown, is once, few, many, or a class for clones that have expanded.

>TRBJ2-3|TRBV30|NA|NA
CAWSVQVSTDTQYF
TGTGCCTGGAGTGTACAGGTTAGCACAGATACGCAGTATTTT
>TRBJ2-1|TRBV18|NA|TRBD2
CASSPLTGGREQFF
TGTGCCAGCTCACCACTAACGGGGGGGCGAGAGCAGTTCTTC
>TRBJ1-3|TRBV3-1/TRBV3-2|NA|TRBD1
CASSPGTAENSGNTIYF
TGTGCCAGCAGCCCAGGGACAGCCGAAAACTCTGGAAACACCATATATTTT
>TRBJ1-2|TRBV19|NA|TRBD1
CASSTRQGTNYGYTF
TGTGCCAGTAGTACCAGACAGGGGACTAACTATGGCTACACCTTC
>TRBJ2-3|TRBV11-2|few|TRBD2
CASSSEGRDSITDTQYF
TGTGCCAGCAGCTCCGAGGGGAGGGACTCAATCACAGATACGCAGTATTTT
>TRBJ1-4|TRBV7-9|NA|TRBD1
CASSLGTGGEKLFF
TGTGCCAGCAGCTTAGGGACAGGGGGTGAAAAACTGTTTTTT
>TRBJ2-7|TRBV7-9|NA|NA
CASSSRTVRHEQYF
TGTGCCAGCAGCTCAAGGACAGTACGACACGAGCAGTACTTC
>TRBJ2-7|TRBV29-1|NA|TRBD1
CSVGQGAQYEQYF
TGCAGCGTTGGCCAGGGGGCGCAATACGAGCAGTACTTC
>TRBJ1-3|TRBV27|NA|TRBD1
CASSLSTGRTGNTIYF
TGTGCCAGCAGTTTATCGACAGGGAGAACTGGAAACACCATATATTTT
>TRBJ2-7|TRBV27|NA|TRBD2
CASRRLAGGSYEQYF
TGTGCCAGCAGGAGACTAGCGGGGGGATCCTACGAGCAGTACTTC
>TRBJ2-3|TRBV4-1|few|TRBD2
CASSQEWRGVPDTQYF
TGCGCCAGCAGCCAAGAGTGGCGGGGGGTCCCTGATACGCAGTATTTT
>TRBJ1-2|TRBV3-1/TRBV3-2|NA|NA
CASSQAFQGDYGYTF
TGTGCCAGCAGCCAAGCTTTTCAGGGCGACTATGGCTACACCTTC
>TRBJ2-3|TRBV19|NA|TRBD1
CASGTGSTDTQYF
TGTGCCAGTGGGACAGGGAGCACAGATACGCAGTATTTT
>TRBJ1-1|TRBV5-4|NA|NA
CASSLRQVNTEAFF
TGTGCCAGCAGCTTGAGACAGGTGAACACTGAAGCTTTCTTT
>TRBJ2-5|TRBV14|NA|NA
CASKGWGRETQYF
TGTGCCAGCAAGGGCTGGGGCCGAGAGACCCAGTACTTC